The 16 T cell receptor beta chains in this list originate from one sample, sequenced in a study of circulating and synovial CD4+ cells in juvenile arthritis. TCRdb's copy holds only in-frame clones and misses some; the assay was immunoSEQ multiplex PCR. Seen here are tens of thousands of clones, approximately 96% observed once, and the top ten hold around 0.7%. Sequencing input: CD4+ T cells from blood. The receptors were gathered from a human donor with juvenile idiopathic arthritis.

The V call is TRBV20-1, the J call TRBJ1-2; unclear D gene. This CDR3 is built from 11 residues. CDR1 and CDR2 from the germline V gene are DFQATT and SNEGSKA (reference sequence). V shed 5 bases and J shed 6 bases, with 10 bases lying between them. CDR3 in DNA: TGCAGTGCTCTCGACATAAATGGCTACACCTTC. Translation gives CSALDINGYTF.

The chain couples TRBV6-5 to TRBJ1-1; TRBD1 agrees at 7 bases. The trim removed 7 bases at V and 6 bases at J, leaving 11 bases unmatched. CDR3 length equals 14 residues. Germline loops: CDR1 MNHEY, CDR2 SVGAGI. In nucleotides, the CDR3 is TGTGCCAGCACCGAAGGAGGGGGCATCGCTGAAGCTTTCTTT. Its translation: CASTEGGGIAEAFF.

The gene calls are TRBV5-1 and TRBJ2-7; TRBD1 aligns across 7 bases. Germline CDR1 reads SGHRS; CDR2 reads YFSETQ. The CDR3 is 14 amino acids. The ends lost 4 bases at V and 3 bases at J; junction bases unmatched: 7. CDR3 coding DNA: TGCGCCAGCAGCATCGGACAGGAGGTCTACGAGCAGTACTTC. Amino acid sequence: CASSIGQEVYEQYF.

The rearrangement links TRBV2 to TRBJ2-3; TRBD2 might be the D (7 bases). CDR1 SNHLY and CDR2 FYNNEI come from the germline V gene. With 7 bases removed from V and 0 bases from J, the gap between germline ends came to 11 bases. This CDR3 contains 14 residues. CDR3 residues: CASKAGASTDTQYF. The CDR3 DNA reads as TGTGCCAGCAAGGCGGGGGCTAGCACAGATACGCAGTATTTT. Drawing the rest from reference TRBV2 and TRBJ2-3, the complete variable domain is EPEVTQTPSHQVTQMGQEVILRCVPISNHLYFYWYRQILGQKVEFLVSFYNNEISEKSEIFDDQFSVERPDGSNFTLKIRSTKLEDSAMYFCASKAGASTDTQYFGPGTRLTVL.

This sequence joins TRBV5-1 and TRBJ1-1; D gene ambiguous. The germline gives CDR1 SGHRS, CDR2 YFSETQ. Trimming shortened V by 9 bases and J by 0 bases, and 15 bases separated the two germline ends. This CDR3 has 14 residues. This CDR3 reads CATSAGAMNTEAFF. Here the CDR3 DNA reads TGCGCCACCAGTGCCGGTGCCATGAACACTGAAGCTTTCTTT.

This clone has a handful of counts. The chain has TRBV5-4 and TRBJ2-3; TRBD2 matches 15 bases. Germline loops: CDR1 SGHNT, CDR2 YYREEE (reference sequence). Trimming removed 3 bases from V and 2 bases from J; junction bases left unmatched: 10. The CDR3 loop spans 19 amino acids. CDR3 coding DNA: TGTGCCAGCAGCTATGAGGGACTAGCGGGGGGCTATTCCACAGATACGCAGTATTTT. Its protein product is CASSYEGLAGGYSTDTQYF.

This clone showed up just once. The junction and the germline gene differ at one end; a read error may be behind it. The rearrangement joins TRBV7-7 to TRBJ2-5; 7 bases are a match to TRBD1. Per germline, CDR1 SSHAT and CDR2 FNYEAQ (reference sequence). The CDR3 runs to 15 residues. The CDR3 sequence: CASSLMRTGQETQYF. CDR3 sequence (DNA): TGTGCTAGCAGCTTAATGCGGACAGGCCAAGAGACCCAGTACTTC.

J is TRBJ2-1 and V is TRBV12-5; 10 nucleotides align to TRBD2. From germline, CDR1 is LGHNT and CDR2 FRNRAP. V lost 1 base to trimming and J lost 0 bases; unmatched junction nucleotides: 9. This CDR3 has 19 amino acids. The DNA of the CDR3 is TGTGCTAGTGGTTTGGGACTAGCGGGTTCCCCTTCCTCCTACAATGAGCAGTTCTTC. It translates to CASGLGLAGSPSSYNEQFF.

The chain joins TRBV4-1 to TRBJ2-2; TRBD2 matches 8 bases. V was pared by 6 bases and J by 4 bases, with 7 bases of the junction left unmatched. Germline assignment: CDR1 MGHRA and CDR2 YSYEKL. The CDR3 runs 15 residues. The DNA for the CDR3 is TGCGCCAGCAGTGCTAGCGGGCGGGTCACCGGGGAGCTGTTTTTT. Amino acid sequence: CASSASGRVTGELFF.

This chain's CDR3 is CASSLVWRASGANVLTF. CDR3 DNA: TGTGCCAGCAGCTTAGTGTGGAGGGCCTCTGGGGCCAACGTCCTGACTTTC. The chain uses TRBV11-2 and TRBJ2-6, with D maybe TRBD2 (6 bases). This CDR3 has 17 amino acids. V was pared by 1 base and J by 0 bases, with 10 bases between. Germline CDR1 reads SGHAT; CDR2 reads FQNNGV. Full variable domain (outside the CDR3, taken from reference TRBV11-2 and TRBJ2-6): EAGVAQSPRYKIIEKRQSVAFWCNPISGHATLYWYQQILGQGPKLLIQFQNNGVVDDSQLPKDRFSAERLKGVDSTLKIQPAKLEDSAVYLCASSLVWRASGANVLTFGAGSRLTVL.

The chain uses TRBV11-3 and TRBJ2-5; TRBD1 aligns across 7 bases. V lost 5 bases to trimming and J lost 5 bases; unmatched junction nucleotides: 8. The CDR3 sequence is 14 residues long. From germline, CDR1 is SGHNT and CDR2 YENEEA. The CDR3, as DNA: TGTGCCAGCAGCGTCACGACAGGGTCGGAGACCCAGTACTTC. This gives the protein CASSVTTGSETQYF.

This clone was observed a single time. The V gene is TRBV5-1, the J gene TRBJ2-7; perhaps TRBD2 as D (6 bases). V gave up 0 bases and J gave up 0 bases, with 10 bases separating them. The CDR3 is 15 residues long. CDR1 SGHRS and CDR2 YFSETQ come from the germline V gene. The CDR3 loop reads CASSLGDLVSYEQYF. The CDR3 region has the DNA TGCGCCAGCAGCTTGGGGGACTTAGTCTCCTACGAGCAGTACTTC. Drawing the rest from reference TRBV5-1 and TRBJ2-7, the complete variable domain is KAGVTQTPRYLIKTRGQQVTLSCSPISGHRSVSWYQQTPGQGLQFLFEYFSETQRNKGNFPGRFSGRQFSNSRSEMNVSTLELGDSALYLCASSLGDLVSYEQYFGPGTRLTVT.

This chain connects TRBV9 to TRBJ2-3; D may be TRBD2 (5 bases). CDR3 length: 13 amino acids. CDR1 SGDLS and CDR2 YYNGEE come from the germline V gene. Trimming removed 5 bases at V and 1 base at J, with 8 bases between. CDR3 residues: CASSNSGTDTQYF. Here the CDR3 DNA reads TGTGCCAGCAGTAATAGCGGCACAGATACGCAGTATTTT.

This chain uses TRBV18 with TRBJ1-4, with D possibly being TRBD1 (6 bases). V gave up 3 bases and J gave up 0 bases, with 17 bases separating them. This CDR3 is 18 amino acids long. Germline CDR1 KGHSH, CDR2 LQKENI. The CDR3 sequence: CASSPQLLDRATNEKLFF. The DNA of the CDR3 is TGTGCCAGCTCACCCCAGCTGTTGGACAGAGCAACTAATGAAAAACTGTTTTTT.

The V gene is TRBV5-1, the J gene TRBJ1-2; D is uncertain. The V end lost 4 bases, the J end lost 3 bases, and 10 bases lay between the germline ends. The germline V gene encodes CDR1 SGHRS and CDR2 YFSETQ. The CDR3 is made up of 13 amino acids. CDR3: CASSAPPDYGYTF. Written as DNA, the CDR3 is TGCGCCAGCAGCGCCCCGCCGGACTATGGCTACACCTTC.

This rearrangement joins TRBV19 to TRBJ2-1; D perhaps matches TRBD2 (6 bases). The V end was cut by 4 bases, the J end by 6 bases, with 10 bases between. Germline values: CDR1 LNHDA, CDR2 SQIVND (reference sequence). CDR3 size: 13 residues. The CDR3 here is CASSTGTSNEQFF. The CDR3 DNA is TGTGCCAGTAGTACGGGGACTTCCAATGAGCAGTTCTTC.